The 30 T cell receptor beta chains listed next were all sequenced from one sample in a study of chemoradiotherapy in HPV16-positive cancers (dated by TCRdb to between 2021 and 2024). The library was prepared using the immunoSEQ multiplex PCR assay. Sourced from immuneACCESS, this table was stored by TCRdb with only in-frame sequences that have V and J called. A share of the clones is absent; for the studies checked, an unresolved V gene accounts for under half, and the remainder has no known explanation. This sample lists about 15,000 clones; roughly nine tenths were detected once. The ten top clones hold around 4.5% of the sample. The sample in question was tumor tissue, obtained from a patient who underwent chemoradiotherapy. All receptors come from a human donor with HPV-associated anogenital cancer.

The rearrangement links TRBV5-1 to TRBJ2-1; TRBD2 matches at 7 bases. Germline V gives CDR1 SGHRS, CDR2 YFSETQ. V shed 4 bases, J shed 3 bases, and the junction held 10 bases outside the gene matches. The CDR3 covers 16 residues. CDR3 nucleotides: TGCGCCAGCAGCGTAACGGCGGGGGAGTACTACAATGAGCAGTTCTTC. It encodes CASSVTAGEYYNEQFF.

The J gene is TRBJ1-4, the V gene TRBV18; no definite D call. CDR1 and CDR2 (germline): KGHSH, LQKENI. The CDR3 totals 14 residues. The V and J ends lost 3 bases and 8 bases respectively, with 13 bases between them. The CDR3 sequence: CASSPADPNEKLFF. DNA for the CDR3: TGTGCCAGCTCACCCGCGGATCCGAACGAAAAACTGTTTTTT.

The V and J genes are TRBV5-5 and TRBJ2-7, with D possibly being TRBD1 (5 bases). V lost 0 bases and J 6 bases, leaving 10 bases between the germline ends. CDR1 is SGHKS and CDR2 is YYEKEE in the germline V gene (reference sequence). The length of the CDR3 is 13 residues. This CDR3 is CASSLADSSEQYF. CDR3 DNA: TGTGCCAGCAGCTTGGCCGACAGCTCCGAGCAGTACTTC.

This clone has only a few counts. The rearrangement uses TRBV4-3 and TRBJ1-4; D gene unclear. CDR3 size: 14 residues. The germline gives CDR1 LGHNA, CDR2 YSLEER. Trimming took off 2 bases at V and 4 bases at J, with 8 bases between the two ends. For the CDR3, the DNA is TGCGCCAGCAGCCAAATACCCTATAATGAAAAACTGTTTTTT. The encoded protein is CASSQIPYNEKLFF.

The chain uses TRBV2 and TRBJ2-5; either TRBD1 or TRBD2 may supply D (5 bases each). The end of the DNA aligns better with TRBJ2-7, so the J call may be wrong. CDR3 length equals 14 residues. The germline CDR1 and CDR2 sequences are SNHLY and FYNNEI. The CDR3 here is CASSAARGEYEQYF. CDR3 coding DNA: TGTGCCAGCAGTGCGGCTAGAGGGGAATACGAGCAGTACTTC.

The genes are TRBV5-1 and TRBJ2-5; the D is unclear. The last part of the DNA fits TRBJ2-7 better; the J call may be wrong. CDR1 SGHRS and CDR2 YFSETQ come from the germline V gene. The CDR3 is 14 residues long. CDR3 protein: CASTPGAFGYEQYF. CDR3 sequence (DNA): TGCGCCAGCACCCCAGGAGCATTTGGCTACGAGCAGTACTTC.

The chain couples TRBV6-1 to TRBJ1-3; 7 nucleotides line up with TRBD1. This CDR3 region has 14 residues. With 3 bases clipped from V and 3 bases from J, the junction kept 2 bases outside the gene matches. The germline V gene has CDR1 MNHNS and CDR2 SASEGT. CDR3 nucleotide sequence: TGTGCCAGCAGTGATGACAGGGTTGGAAACACCATATATTTT. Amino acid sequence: CASSDDRVGNTIYF.

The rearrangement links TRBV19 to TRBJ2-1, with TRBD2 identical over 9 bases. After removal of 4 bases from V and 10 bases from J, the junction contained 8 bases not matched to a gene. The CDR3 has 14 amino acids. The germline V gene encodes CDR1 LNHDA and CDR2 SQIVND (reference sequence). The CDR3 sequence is CASSTSSGLAEQFF. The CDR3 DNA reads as TGTGCCAGTAGTACCTCATCGGGACTAGCAGAGCAGTTCTTC.

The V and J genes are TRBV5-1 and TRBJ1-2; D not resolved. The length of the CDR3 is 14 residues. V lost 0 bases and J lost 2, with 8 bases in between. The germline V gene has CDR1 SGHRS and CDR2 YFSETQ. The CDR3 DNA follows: TGCGCCAGCAGCTTGGATGAGTCGAACTATGGCTACACCTTC. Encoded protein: CASSLDESNYGYTF. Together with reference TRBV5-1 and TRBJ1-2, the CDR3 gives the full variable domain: KAGVTQTPRYLIKTRGQQVTLSCSPISGHRSVSWYQQTPGQGLQFLFEYFSETQRNKGNFPGRFSGRQFSNSRSEMNVSTLELGDSALYLCASSLDESNYGYTFGSGTRLTVV.

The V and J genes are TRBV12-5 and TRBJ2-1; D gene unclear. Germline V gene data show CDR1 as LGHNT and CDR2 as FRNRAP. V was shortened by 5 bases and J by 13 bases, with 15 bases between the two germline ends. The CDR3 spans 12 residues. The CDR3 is CASGPAPGHQFF. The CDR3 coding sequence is TGTGCTAGTGGTCCCGCGCCGGGCCACCAGTTCTTC.

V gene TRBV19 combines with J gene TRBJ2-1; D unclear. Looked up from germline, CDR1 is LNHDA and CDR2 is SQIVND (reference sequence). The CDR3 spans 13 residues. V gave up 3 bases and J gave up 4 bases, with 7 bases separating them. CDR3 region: CASSIQAYNEQFF. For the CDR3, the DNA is TGTGCCAGTAGTATCCAGGCGTACAATGAGCAGTTCTTC.

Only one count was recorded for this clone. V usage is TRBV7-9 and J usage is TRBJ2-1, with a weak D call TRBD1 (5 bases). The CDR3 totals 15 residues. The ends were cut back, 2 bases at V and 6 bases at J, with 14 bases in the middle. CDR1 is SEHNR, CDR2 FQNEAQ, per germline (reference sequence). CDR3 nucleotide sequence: TGTGCCAGCAGCTTAATTTCAGGGAAATTCAATGAGCAGTTCTTC. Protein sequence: CASSLISGKFNEQFF.

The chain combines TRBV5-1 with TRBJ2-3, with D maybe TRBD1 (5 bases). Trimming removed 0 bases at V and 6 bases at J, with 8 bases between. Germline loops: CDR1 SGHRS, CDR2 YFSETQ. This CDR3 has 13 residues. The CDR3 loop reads CASSLARADTQYF. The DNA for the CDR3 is TGCGCCAGCAGCTTGGCCAGGGCGGATACGCAGTATTTT.

CDR3 DNA sequence: TGTGCCAGCCAAGAGACAGGGGTCCTCAATGAGCAGTTCTTC. This codes for CASQETGVLNEQFF. The chain joins TRBV18 to TRBJ2-1; 8 positions agree with TRBD1. Per the germline V gene, CDR1 is KGHSH and CDR2 is LQKENI. This CDR3 region has 14 residues. V dropped 8 bases and J dropped 6; count of bases not matched to a gene: 9.

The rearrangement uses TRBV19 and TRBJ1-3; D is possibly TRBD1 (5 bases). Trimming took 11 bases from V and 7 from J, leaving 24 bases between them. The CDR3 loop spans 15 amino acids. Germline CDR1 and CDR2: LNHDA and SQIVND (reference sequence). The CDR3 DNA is TGTGCCTCCCAAAGGAGCGGTAGGGGAATGAACACCATATATTTT. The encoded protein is CASQRSGRGMNTIYF. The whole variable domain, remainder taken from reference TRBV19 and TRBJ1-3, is DGGITQSPKYLFRKEGQNVTLSCEQNLNHDAMYWYRQDPGQGLRLIYYSQIVNDFQKGDIAEGYSVSREKKESFPLTVTSAQKNPTAFYLCASQRSGRGMNTIYFGEGSWLTVV.

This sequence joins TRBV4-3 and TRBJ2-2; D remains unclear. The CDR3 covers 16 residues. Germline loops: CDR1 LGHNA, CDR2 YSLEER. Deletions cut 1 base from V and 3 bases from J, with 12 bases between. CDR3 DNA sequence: TGCGCCAGCAGCCAAGTTGCCCTGGCTGACACCGGGGAGCTGTTTTTT. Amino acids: CASSQVALADTGELFF.

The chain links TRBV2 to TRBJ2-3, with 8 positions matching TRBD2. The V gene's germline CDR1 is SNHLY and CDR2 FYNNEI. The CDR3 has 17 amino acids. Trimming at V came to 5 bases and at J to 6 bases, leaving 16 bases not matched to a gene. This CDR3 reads CASSRRLAGTGGDTQYF. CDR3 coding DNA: TGTGCCAGCAGTCGCCGCTTAGCGGGAACCGGGGGGGATACGCAGTATTTT. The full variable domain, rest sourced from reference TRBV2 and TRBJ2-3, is EPEVTQTPSHQVTQMGQEVILRCVPISNHLYFYWYRQILGQKVEFLVSFYNNEISEKSEIFDDQFSVERPDGSNFTLKIRSTKLEDSAMYFCASSRRLAGTGGDTQYFGPGTRLTVL.

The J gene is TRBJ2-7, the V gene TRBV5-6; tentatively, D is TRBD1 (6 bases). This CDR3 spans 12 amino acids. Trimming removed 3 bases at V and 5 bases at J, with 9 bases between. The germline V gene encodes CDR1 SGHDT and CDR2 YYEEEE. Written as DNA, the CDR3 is TGTGCCAGCAGCTGGACAGCTAACGAGCAGTACTTC. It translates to CASSWTANEQYF.

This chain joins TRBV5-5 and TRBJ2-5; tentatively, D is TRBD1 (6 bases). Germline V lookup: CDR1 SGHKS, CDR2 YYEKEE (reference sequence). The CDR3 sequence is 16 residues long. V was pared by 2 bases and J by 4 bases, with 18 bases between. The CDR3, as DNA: TGTGCCAGCAGCTTCGGACAGAAGGGGTTTAGAGAGACCCAGTACTTC. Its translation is CASSFGQKGFRETQYF.

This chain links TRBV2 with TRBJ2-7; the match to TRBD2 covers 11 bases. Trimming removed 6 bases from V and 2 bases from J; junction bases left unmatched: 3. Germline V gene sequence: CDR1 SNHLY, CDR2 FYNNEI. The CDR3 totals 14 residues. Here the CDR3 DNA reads TGTGCCAGCAGATTACTAGCGGGGGCCTACGAGCAGTACTTC. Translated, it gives CASRLLAGAYEQYF.

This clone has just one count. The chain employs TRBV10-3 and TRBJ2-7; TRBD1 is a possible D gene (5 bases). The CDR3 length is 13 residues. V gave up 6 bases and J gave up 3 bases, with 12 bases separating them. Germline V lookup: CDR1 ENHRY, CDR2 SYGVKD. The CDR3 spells CAIRDRINYEQYF. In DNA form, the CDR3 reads TGTGCCATCAGAGACAGAATAAACTACGAGCAGTACTTC.

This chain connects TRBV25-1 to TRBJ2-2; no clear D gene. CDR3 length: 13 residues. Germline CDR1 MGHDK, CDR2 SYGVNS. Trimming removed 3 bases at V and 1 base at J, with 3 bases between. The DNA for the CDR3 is TGTGCCAGCAGTGATAGGAACACCGGGGAGCTGTTTTTT. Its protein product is CASSDRNTGELFF.

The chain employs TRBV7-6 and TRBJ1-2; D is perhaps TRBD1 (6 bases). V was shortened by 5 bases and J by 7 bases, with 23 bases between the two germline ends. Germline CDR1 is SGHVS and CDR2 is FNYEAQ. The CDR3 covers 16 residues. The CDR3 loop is CASSPRGAGGRSGYTF. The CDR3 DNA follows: TGTGCCAGCAGCCCGAGGGGGGCCGGGGGGCGGAGTGGCTACACCTTC.

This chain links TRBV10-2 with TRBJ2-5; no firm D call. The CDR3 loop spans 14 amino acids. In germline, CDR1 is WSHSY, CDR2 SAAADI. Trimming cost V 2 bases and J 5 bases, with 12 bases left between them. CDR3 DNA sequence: TGCGCCAGCAGTGAGGCGCATGTTCGGGAGACCCAGTACTTC. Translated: CASSEAHVRETQYF.

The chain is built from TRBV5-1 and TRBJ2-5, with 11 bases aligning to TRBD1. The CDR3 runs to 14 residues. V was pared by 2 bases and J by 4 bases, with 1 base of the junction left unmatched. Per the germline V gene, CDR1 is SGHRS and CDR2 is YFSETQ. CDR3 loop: CASSFGQGAETQYF. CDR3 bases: TGCGCCAGCAGCTTCGGACAGGGGGCAGAGACCCAGTACTTC.

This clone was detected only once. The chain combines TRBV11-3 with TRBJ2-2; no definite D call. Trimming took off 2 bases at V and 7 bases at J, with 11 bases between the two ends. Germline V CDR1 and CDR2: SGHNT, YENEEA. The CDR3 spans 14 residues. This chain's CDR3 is CASSLFEARGELFF. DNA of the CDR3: TGTGCCAGCAGCTTATTTGAGGCCCGCGGGGAGCTGTTTTTT. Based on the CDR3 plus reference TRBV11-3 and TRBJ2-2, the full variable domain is EAGVVQSPRYKIIEKKQPVAFWCNPISGHNTLYWYLQNLGQGPELLIRYENEEAVDDSQLPKDRFSAERLKGVDSTLKIQPAELGDSAVYLCASSLFEARGELFFGEGSRLTVL.

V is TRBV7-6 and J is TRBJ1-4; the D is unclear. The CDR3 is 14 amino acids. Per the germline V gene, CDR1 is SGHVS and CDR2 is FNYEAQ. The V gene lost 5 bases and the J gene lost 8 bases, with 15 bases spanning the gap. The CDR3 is CASSPGLQGEKLFF. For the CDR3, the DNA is TGTGCCAGCAGCCCGGGCCTCCAAGGGGAAAAACTGTTTTTT.

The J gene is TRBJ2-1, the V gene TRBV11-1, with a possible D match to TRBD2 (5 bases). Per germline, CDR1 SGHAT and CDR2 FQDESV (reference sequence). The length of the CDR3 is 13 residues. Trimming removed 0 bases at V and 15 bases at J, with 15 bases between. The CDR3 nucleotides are TGTGCCAGCAGCTTAGCAAACACTAGAGGGCTGTTCTTC. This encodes CASSLANTRGLFF.

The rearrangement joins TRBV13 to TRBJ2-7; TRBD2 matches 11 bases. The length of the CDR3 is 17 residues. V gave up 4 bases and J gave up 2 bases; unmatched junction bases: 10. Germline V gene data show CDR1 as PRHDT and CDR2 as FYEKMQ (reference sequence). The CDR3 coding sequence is TGTGCCAGCAGCTCAGCCCGGGGGACTAGCGGCCCCTACGAGCAGTACTTC. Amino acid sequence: CASSSARGTSGPYEQYF.

CDR3 sequence: CASGREWFYEQYF. The CDR3 coding sequence is TGTGCCAGTGGGCGGGAGTGGTTTTATGAGCAGTACTTC. V is TRBV6-1 and J is TRBJ2-7; 7 bases are shared with TRBD2. CDR1 is MNHNS and CDR2 is SASEGT in the germline V gene. This CDR3 is built from 13 residues. Trimming took 9 bases from V and 7 from J; bases not matched to a gene: 12.